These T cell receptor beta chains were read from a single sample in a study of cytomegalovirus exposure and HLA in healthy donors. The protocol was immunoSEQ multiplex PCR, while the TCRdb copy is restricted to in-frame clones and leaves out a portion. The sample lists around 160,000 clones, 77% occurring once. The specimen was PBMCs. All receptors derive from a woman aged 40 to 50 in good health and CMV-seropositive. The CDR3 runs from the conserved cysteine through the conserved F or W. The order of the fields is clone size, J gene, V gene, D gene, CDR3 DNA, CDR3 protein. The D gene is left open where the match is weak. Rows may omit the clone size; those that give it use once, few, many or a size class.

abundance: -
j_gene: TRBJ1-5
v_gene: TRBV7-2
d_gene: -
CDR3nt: TGTGCCAGCAGCTCCTGGGGGGGCTTTAATCAGCCCCAGCATTTT
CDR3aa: CASSSWGGFNQPQHF

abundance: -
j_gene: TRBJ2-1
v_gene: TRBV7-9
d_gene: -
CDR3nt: TGTGCCAGCGCCCCCCCAATGTCGGACAATGAGCAGTTCTTC
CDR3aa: CASAPPMSDNEQFF

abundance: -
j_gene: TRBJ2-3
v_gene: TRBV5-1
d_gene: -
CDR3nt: TGCGCCAGCAGGGAGGGGACAGATACGCAGTATTTT
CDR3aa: CASREGTDTQYF

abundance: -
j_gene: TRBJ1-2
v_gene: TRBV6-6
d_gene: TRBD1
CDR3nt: TGTGCCAGCAGACCCTTAGGAGGGGGCAACTATGGCTACACCTTC
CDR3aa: CASRPLGGGNYGYTF

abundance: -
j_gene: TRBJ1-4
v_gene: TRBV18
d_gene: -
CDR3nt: TGTGCCAGCTCACCACCAGCAGGGGAGGGCGAAAAACTGTTTTTT
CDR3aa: CASSPPAGEGEKLFF

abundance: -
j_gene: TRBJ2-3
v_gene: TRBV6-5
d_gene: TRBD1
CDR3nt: TGTGCCAGCAGTGGCCAGACAGGGGCAGATACGCAGTATTTT
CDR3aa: CASSGQTGADTQYF

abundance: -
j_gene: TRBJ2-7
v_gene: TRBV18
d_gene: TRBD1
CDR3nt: TGTGCCAGCTCACTCGGACAGGGGACCTACGAGCAGTACTTC
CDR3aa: CASSLGQGTYEQYF

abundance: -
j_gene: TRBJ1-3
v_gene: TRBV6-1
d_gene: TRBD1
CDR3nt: TGTGCCAGCAGCACAGGGGGAGCAAACACCATATATTTT
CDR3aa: CASSTGGANTIYF

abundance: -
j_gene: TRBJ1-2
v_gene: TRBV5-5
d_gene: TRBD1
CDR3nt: TGTGCCAGCAGCTCGGGGACAGAAACCGTCTATGGCTACACCTTC
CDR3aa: CASSSGTETVYGYTF

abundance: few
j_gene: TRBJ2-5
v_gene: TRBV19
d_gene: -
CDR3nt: TGTGCCAGTAGTGGAACAGGGTGGGAGACCCAGTACTTC
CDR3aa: CASSGTGWETQYF

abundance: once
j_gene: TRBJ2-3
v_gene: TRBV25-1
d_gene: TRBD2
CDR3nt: TGTGCCACCACGATTAGCGGGAGTGGGGCAGATACGCAGTATTTT
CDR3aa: CATTISGSGADTQYF

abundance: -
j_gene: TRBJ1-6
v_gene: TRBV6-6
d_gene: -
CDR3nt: TGTGCCAGCACTAACGAGGGGGGGGGCACGAATTCACCCCTCCACTTT
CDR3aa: CASTNEGGGTNSPLHF

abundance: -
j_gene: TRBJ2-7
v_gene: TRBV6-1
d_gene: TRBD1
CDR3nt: TGTGCCAGCAGTGAAAGGCCAGGGGGTACCCATACTGACGAGCAGTACTTC
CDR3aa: CASSERPGGTHTDEQYF

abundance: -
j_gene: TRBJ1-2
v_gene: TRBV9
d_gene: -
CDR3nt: TGTGCCAGCAGGCAGGATCTTAACTATGGCTACACCTTC
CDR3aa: CASRQDLNYGYTF

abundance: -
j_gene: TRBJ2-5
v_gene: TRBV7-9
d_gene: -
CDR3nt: TGTGCCAGCAAAGGAACTACCGAGTCGGAGACCCAGTACTTC
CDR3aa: CASKGTTESETQYF

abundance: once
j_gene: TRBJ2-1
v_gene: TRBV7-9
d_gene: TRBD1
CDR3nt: TGTGCCAGCAGCCCAACAGGGGGCGCGGGTTACAATGAGCAGTTCTTC
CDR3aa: CASSPTGGAGYNEQFF

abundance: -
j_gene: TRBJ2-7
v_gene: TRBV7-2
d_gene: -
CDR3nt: TGTGCCAGCAGGCCCCCGTTGGGCAACGAGCAGTACTTC
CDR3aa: CASRPPLGNEQYF

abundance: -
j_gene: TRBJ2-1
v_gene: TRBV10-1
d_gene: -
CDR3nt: TGCGCCAGCAGTGAGCCAGGCAGGTACAATGAGCAGTTCTTC
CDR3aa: CASSEPGRYNEQFF

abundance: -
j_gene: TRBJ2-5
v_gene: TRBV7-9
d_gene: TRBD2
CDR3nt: TGTGCCAGCAGCTTAGGGACTAGCGGAGAGACCCAGTACTTC
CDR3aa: CASSLGTSGETQYF

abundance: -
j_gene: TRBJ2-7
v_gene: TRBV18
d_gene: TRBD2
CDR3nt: TGTGCCAGCTCACACTCCGGGACTAGCGCGTCCTACGAGCAGTACTTC
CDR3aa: CASSHSGTSASYEQYF

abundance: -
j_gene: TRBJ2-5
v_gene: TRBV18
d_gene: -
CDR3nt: TGTGCCAGCTCGCCCCTAGCCGAGGGAGAGACCCAGTACTTC
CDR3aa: CASSPLAEGETQYF

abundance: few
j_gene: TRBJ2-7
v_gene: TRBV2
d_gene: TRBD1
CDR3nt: TGTGCCAGCTCACCAATGAGACAGGGAAACTACGAGCAGTACTTC
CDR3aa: CASSPMRQGNYEQYF

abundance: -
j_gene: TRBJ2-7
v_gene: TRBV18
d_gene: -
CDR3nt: TGTGCCAGCTCACGCTTGGAGGGCTACGAGCAGTACTTC
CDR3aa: CASSRLEGYEQYF

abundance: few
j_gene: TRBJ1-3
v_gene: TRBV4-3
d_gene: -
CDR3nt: TGCGCCAGCAGCATTCGGTCTTACCTGACAGGAAACACCATATATTTT
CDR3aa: CASSIRSYLTGNTIYF

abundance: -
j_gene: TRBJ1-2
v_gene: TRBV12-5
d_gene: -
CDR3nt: TGTGCTAGTGGTTTGTGTCCCACCTCAAGAGGGAACTATGGCTACACCTTC
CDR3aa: CASGLCPTSRGNYGYTF

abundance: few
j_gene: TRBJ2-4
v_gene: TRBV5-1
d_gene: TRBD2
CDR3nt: TGCGCCAGCAGCTCCAGGGAGGGAGCCAAAAACATTCAGTACTTC
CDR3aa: CASSSREGAKNIQYF

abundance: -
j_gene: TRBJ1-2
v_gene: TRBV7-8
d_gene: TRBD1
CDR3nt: TGTGCCAGCAGCGAGCGACAGGGAAACTATGGCTACACCTTC
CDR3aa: CASSERQGNYGYTF

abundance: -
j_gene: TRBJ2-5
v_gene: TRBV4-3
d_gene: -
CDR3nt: TGCGCCAGCAGCCGGCAGACAGGACTCCAAGAGACCCAGTACTTC
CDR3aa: CASSRQTGLQETQYF

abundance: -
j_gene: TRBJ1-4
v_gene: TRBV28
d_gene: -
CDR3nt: TGTGCCAGCAGTTTGGGGCAGCTGAATGAAAAACTGTTTTTT
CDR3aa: CASSLGQLNEKLFF

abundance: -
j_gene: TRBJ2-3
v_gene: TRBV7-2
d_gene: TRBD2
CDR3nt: TGTGCCAGCAGCTTAGCTACGTCTAGCGGGAGTATAGATACGCAGTATTTT
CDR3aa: CASSLATSSGSIDTQYF

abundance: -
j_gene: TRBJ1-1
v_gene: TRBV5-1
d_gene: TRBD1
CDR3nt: TGCGCCAGCAGCTTGGCGACAGGGGGCGCAGACACTGAAGCTTTCTTT
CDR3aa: CASSLATGGADTEAFF

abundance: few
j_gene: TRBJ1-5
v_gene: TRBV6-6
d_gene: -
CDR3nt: TGTGCCAGCAGCTCACTCCGGGTTGATCAGCCCCAGCATTTT
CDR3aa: CASSSLRVDQPQHF

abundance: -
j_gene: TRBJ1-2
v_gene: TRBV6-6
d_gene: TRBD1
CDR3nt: TGTGCCAGCAGTCGGACAGGGGAAGACTATGGCTACACCTTC
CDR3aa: CASSRTGEDYGYTF